This TCR beta chain was recovered during a study of CD8+ T cells in alopecia areata. Study-level findings and limits: Many expanded lesional clones persisted during tofacitinib (in both scalp and blood). Significant decreases in scalp clonality and expanded CD8+ clones followed tofacitinib treatment.

RNA, once extracted, was reverse transcribed into cDNA for use as the sequencing template. The method was immunoSEQ multiplex PCR; TCRdb's version includes in-frame clones alone and lacks a portion of them. The sample holds over 150,000 clones; roughly three fifths are singletons and the top ten take roughly 13%. Treatment noted: oral pan-JAK inhibitor, 5-10 mg twice daily. As regards this clone: The target antigen is unknown.

CDR3 length equals 16 residues. Per the germline V gene, CDR1 is MNHEY and CDR2 is SVGAGI. Trimming at V came to 0 bases and at J to 7 bases, leaving 5 bases not matched to a gene. The sequence came from a human donor with alopecia areata. The chain has TRBV6-5 and TRBJ1-5, with 11 bases matching TRBD1. The sample here was CD8+ T cells sorted from blood, taken at week 24, from a patient treated with tofacitinib. In DNA, the CDR3 is TGTGCCAGCAGTTACTCTGGACAGGGGGCCGGGCAGCCCCAGCATTTT. It translates to CASSYSGQGAGQPQHF.